This passage covers 30 T cell receptor beta chains from one sample sequenced in a study of T cells in localized non-small cell lung cancer (dated by TCRdb to the early 2020s). To prepare the library, the immunoSEQ multiplex PCR assay was applied. This is the immuneACCESS table as TCRdb keeps it, with only in-frame sequences that have V and J called. A part of the clones is gone; compared with another copy, unresolved V genes explain less than half, and the rest is unexplained. This sample comprises 3,000 to 4,000 clones, roughly 29% of them detected only once. The ten biggest clones cover less than 20% of the sample. The specimen comprised lung tumor tissue, sampled before any cancer treatment. The receptors derive from a female donor at least 60 years old with stage I lung adenocarcinoma.

DNA of the CDR3: TGCGCCAGCAGTTGGACAGCAATCTCTGGGGCCAACGTCCTGACTTTC. Translating gives CASSWTAISGANVLTF. This chain links TRBV10-2 with TRBJ2-6; possibly TRBD1 for D (6 bases). The CDR3 covers 16 residues. Trimming took off 5 bases at V and 0 bases at J, with 11 bases between the two ends. Germline V gene data show CDR1 as WSHSY and CDR2 as SAAADI.

This sequence joins TRBV11-3 and TRBJ2-3; D is perhaps TRBD2 (5 bases). The CDR3 runs 16 residues. V gave up 5 bases and J gave up 0 bases, with 15 bases separating them. CDR1 and CDR2 (germline): SGHNT, YENEEA. This CDR3 is CASSREGISSTDTQYF. Here the CDR3 DNA reads TGTGCCAGCAGCCGAGAGGGCATCTCCAGCACAGATACGCAGTATTTT.

This clone turned up a few times. CDR3 nucleotides: TGTGCCAGCAGCAACCGCCGACAGGGGGAGTACGAGCAGTACTTC. It is translated as CASSNRRQGEYEQYF. The chain uses TRBV11-3 and TRBJ2-7, with TRBD1 identical over 9 bases. The CDR3 is 15 amino acids. V trimming: 5 bases; J trimming: 4 bases; junction bases outside the gene matches: 9. CDR1 and CDR2 from the germline V gene are SGHNT and YENEEA. The entire variable domain, with the rest obtained from reference TRBV11-3 and TRBJ2-7, is as follows: EAGVVQSPRYKIIEKKQPVAFWCNPISGHNTLYWYLQNLGQGPELLIRYENEEAVDDSQLPKDRFSAERLKGVDSTLKIQPAELGDSAVYLCASSNRRQGEYEQYFGPGTRLTVT.

This clone came up once. The chain combines TRBV5-1 with TRBJ1-2; 7 positions agree with TRBD1. The CDR3 loop spans 14 amino acids. Germline V gene sequence: CDR1 SGHRS, CDR2 YFSETQ. With V trimmed by 3 bases and J by 5 bases, 7 bases remained unmatched. CDR3 coding DNA: TGCGCCAGCAGCTCGTGGGACAGCCAGTATGGCTACACCTTC. As protein: CASSSWDSQYGYTF.

The rearrangement links TRBV14 to TRBJ2-7, with a possible D match to TRBD1 (6 bases). The germline gives CDR1 SGHDN, CDR2 FVKESK. This CDR3 is 15 amino acids long. The germline V and J ends were trimmed by 1 base and 3 bases, with 13 bases remaining between them. The CDR3 is CASSQGTATFYEQYF. Here the CDR3 DNA reads TGTGCCAGCAGCCAAGGGACAGCCACTTTCTACGAGCAGTACTTC.

The rearrangement links TRBV10-2 to TRBJ2-2; 11 bases agree with TRBD1. CDR3 length: 15 residues. J gave up 6 bases and V 6 bases, and 6 bases lay outside the gene matches. Germline V gene data show CDR1 as WSHSY and CDR2 as SAAADI. In nucleotides, the CDR3 is TGCGCCAGCAGCGCGGGACAGGGGGGTGCCGGGGAGCTGTTTTTT. This codes for CASSAGQGGAGELFF.

This chain joins TRBV7-5 and TRBJ1-2. TRBV7-5 counts as a pseudogene. The CDR3 sequence is 14 residues long. The CDR3 region is CASSRKVENYGYTF. In DNA form, the CDR3 reads TGTGCCAGCAGCCGAAAGGTGGAAAACTATGGCTACACCTTC.

This clone was seen a handful of times. The rearrangement uses TRBV5-1 and TRBJ2-1; the D call may be TRBD1 or TRBD2 (6 bases each). Germline V gives CDR1 SGHRS, CDR2 YFSETQ. This CDR3 is built from 15 residues. With 2 bases removed from V and 4 bases from J, the gap between germline ends came to 13 bases. The CDR3 DNA reads as TGCGCCAGCAGCTTATGGGGGGCCGCTTACAATGAGCAGTTCTTC. Residues: CASSLWGAAYNEQFF.

Within the sample, this clone is medium-sized (0.01 to 0.1%). This chain connects TRBV9 to TRBJ2-3, with a possible D match to TRBD1 (6 bases). Per the germline V gene, CDR1 is SGDLS and CDR2 is YYNGEE. Trimming took off 3 bases at V and 2 bases at J, with 16 bases between the two ends. The CDR3 length is 16 residues. The CDR3 is CASSEERTAHTDTQYF. DNA for the CDR3: TGTGCCAGCAGCGAGGAAAGGACAGCCCACACAGATACGCAGTATTTT.

This chain joins TRBV11-3 and TRBJ1-2; weak D call: TRBD1 (5 bases). V shed 3 bases and J shed 4 bases, with 18 bases lying between them. There are 16 residues in the CDR3. Per the germline V gene, CDR1 is SGHNT and CDR2 is YENEEA. CDR3: CASSLSSLTAFYGYTF. Written as DNA, the CDR3 is TGTGCCAGCAGCTTGTCCTCACTGACAGCCTTCTATGGCTACACCTTC. The whole variable domain, remainder taken from reference TRBV11-3 and TRBJ1-2, is EAGVVQSPRYKIIEKKQPVAFWCNPISGHNTLYWYLQNLGQGPELLIRYENEEAVDDSQLPKDRFSAERLKGVDSTLKIQPAELGDSAVYLCASSLSSLTAFYGYTFGSGTRLTVV.

The rearrangement links TRBV10-3 to TRBJ2-6, with D perhaps TRBD1 (6 bases). In germline, CDR1 is ENHRY, CDR2 SYGVKD. The CDR3 extends over 19 amino acids. Trimming shortened V by 2 bases and J by 0 bases, and 17 bases separated the two germline ends. The chain's CDR3 is CAISELRGTRRSGANVLTF. DNA for the CDR3: TGTGCCATCAGTGAGCTGAGGGGGACACGTCGCTCTGGGGCCAACGTCCTGACTTTC.

This clone has just a few counts. V is TRBV19 and J is TRBJ2-7, with 11 bases that match TRBD2. Germline V lookup: CDR1 LNHDA, CDR2 SQIVND (reference sequence). After removal of 3 bases from V and 6 bases from J, the junction contained 1 base not matched to a gene. The CDR3 spans 13 residues. Written as DNA, the CDR3 is TGTGCCAGTAGTATTACTAGCGGGGGCGAGCAGTACTTC. As protein: CASSITSGGEQYF.

The sample holds a few counts of this clone. The V and J genes are TRBV30 and TRBJ1-2; D gene uncertain. Germline V CDR1 and CDR2: GTSNPN, SVGIG (reference sequence). The CDR3 spans 12 residues. V was shortened by 5 bases and J by 8 bases, with 15 bases between the two germline ends. CDR3 sequence (DNA): TGTGCCTGGCTACATTGGGGTCACGGCTACACCTTC. Translation: CAWLHWGHGYTF.

The CDR3 is CASSYGSTEAFF. As DNA, the CDR3 is TGTGCCAGCAGTTACGGGTCCACTGAAGCTTTCTTT. This chain connects TRBV6-8 to TRBJ1-1, with D unclear. The length of the CDR3 is 12 residues. Per the germline V gene, CDR1 is MNHGY and CDR2 is SAAAGT. Trimming pared 2 bases from V and 4 bases from J, leaving 5 bases between.

This clone has a handful of counts. The V gene is TRBV5-1, the J gene TRBJ2-7; no firm D call. The CDR3 sequence is 15 residues long. The germline V gene encodes CDR1 SGHRS and CDR2 YFSETQ. V lost 0 bases and J 5 bases, leaving 15 bases between the germline ends. The CDR3, as DNA: TGCGCCAGCAGCTTGGGGCAGGTTAGGATGGACGAGCAGTACTTC. It is translated as CASSLGQVRMDEQYF.

DNA for the CDR3: TGCGCCAGCAGCTTGGGACAGGGTTTGACTGAAGCTTTCTTT. Translated, it gives CASSLGQGLTEAFF. V and J are TRBV5-1 and TRBJ1-1; 7 bases line up with TRBD1. The germline V gene encodes CDR1 SGHRS and CDR2 YFSETQ. The CDR3 runs to 14 residues. The V gene end was trimmed by 0 bases and the J gene end by 5 bases; junction bases not matched to a gene: 4.

The DNA for the CDR3 is TGTGCCAGCAGTTACTCAGGGATTTCCCTATCTAACTATGGCTACACCTTC. It codes for CASSYSGISLSNYGYTF. This rearrangement joins TRBV6-8 to TRBJ1-2; D unresolved. Germline V gene sequence: CDR1 MNHGY, CDR2 SAAAGT. V lost 0 bases to trimming and J lost 0 bases, with 14 bases between them. CDR3 length: 17 residues.

This chain joins TRBV19 and TRBJ2-5; D gene unclear. CDR3 length: 13 amino acids. Germline values: CDR1 LNHDA, CDR2 SQIVND (reference sequence). V was clipped by 5 bases and J by 2 bases, with 9 bases between them. This CDR3 is CASSPTSQETQYF. As DNA, the CDR3 is TGTGCCAGTAGTCCGACGTCTCAAGAGACCCAGTACTTC.

DNA for the CDR3: TGTGCCAGTAGGGACGGACGGGGGGTCGGTGGCTACACCTTC. It specifies CASRDGRGVGGYTF. V and J are TRBV19 and TRBJ1-2, with a possible D match to TRBD1 (5 bases). The ends were cut back, 6 bases at V and 7 bases at J, with 18 bases in the middle. CDR3 length: 14 residues. CDR1 and CDR2 from the germline V gene are LNHDA and SQIVND (reference sequence).

The chain couples TRBV30 to TRBJ2-2; D not resolved. This CDR3 region has 14 residues. The V end was cut by 6 bases, the J end by 0 bases, with 11 bases between. Germline assignment: CDR1 GTSNPN and CDR2 SVGIG (reference sequence). This CDR3 is CACHRQTNTGELFF. In DNA, the CDR3 is TGTGCCTGCCACAGACAAACGAACACCGGGGAGCTGTTTTTT.

The gene calls are TRBV4-1 and TRBJ1-6; no definite D call. Per germline, CDR1 MGHRA and CDR2 YSYEKL. The CDR3 runs to 14 residues. With 8 bases removed from V and 4 bases from J, the gap between germline ends came to 12 bases. This CDR3 reads CASGQVDYNSPLHF. The DNA of the CDR3 is TGCGCCAGCGGGCAGGTAGATTATAATTCACCCCTCCACTTT.

The gene calls are TRBV25-1 and TRBJ2-7, with 11 bases identical to TRBD1. CDR3 length: 15 amino acids. The J segment lost 6 bases and the V segment lost 3 bases, leaving 7 bases of the junction unmatched. Per germline, CDR1 MGHDK and CDR2 SYGVNS. CDR3 sequence: CASSDPGQGVFEQYF. CDR3 DNA sequence: TGTGCCAGCAGTGACCCGGGACAGGGGGTCTTCGAGCAGTACTTC.

The V gene is TRBV28, the J gene TRBJ2-3; tentatively, D is TRBD2 (6 bases). This CDR3 has 14 amino acids. Trimming pared 6 bases from V and 3 bases from J, leaving 13 bases between. CDR1 and CDR2 (germline): MDHEN, SYDVKM. Here the CDR3 reads CASRTTGLTDTQYF. DNA of the CDR3: TGTGCCAGCAGAACCACGGGACTGACAGATACGCAGTATTTT.

About this clone: The sample holds other DNA sequences that translate to the same CDR3. The rearrangement uses TRBV11-3 and TRBJ2-3, with D possibly being TRBD2 (6 bases). The CDR3 loop spans 14 amino acids. V dropped 5 bases and J dropped 6 bases, with 15 bases sitting between them. Per the germline V gene, CDR1 is SGHNT and CDR2 is YENEEA. This chain's CDR3 is CASSLGTPRDTQYF. CDR3 nucleotide sequence: TGTGCCAGCAGCCTTGGGACTCCACGGGATACGCAGTATTTT.

By proportion, this clone is large. The chain links TRBV15 to TRBJ2-1, with D perhaps matching TRBD1 or TRBD2 (5 bases each). Trimming pared 0 bases from V and 8 bases from J, leaving 11 bases between. Germline V gene data show CDR1 as LNHNV and CDR2 as YYDKDF (reference sequence). The CDR3 runs 14 residues. In DNA, the CDR3 is TGTGCCACCAGCAGAGATATGAGGGGCGATGAGCAGTTCTTC. This sequence encodes CATSRDMRGDEQFF.

This clone was seen a handful of times. The genes are TRBV18 and TRBJ1-5; D might be TRBD1 (5 bases). Germline values: CDR1 KGHSH, CDR2 LQKENI. The CDR3 contains 15 residues. V lost 0 bases and J lost 9, with 15 bases in between. Here the CDR3 reads CASSPPATALGPQHF. The CDR3 coding sequence is TGTGCCAGCTCACCACCGGCGACAGCACTCGGGCCCCAGCATTTT.

This clone was seen a few times. V is TRBV30 and J is TRBJ1-5, with D possibly TRBD1 on 6 matching bases. The CDR3 loop spans 15 amino acids. Germline CDR1 reads GTSNPN; CDR2 reads SVGIG (reference sequence). Between the trimmed V and J ends, which lost 5 bases and 4 bases, there was a span of 18 bases. The CDR3 region is CAWSYPGTSNQPQHF. The DNA of the CDR3 is TGTGCCTGGTCCTACCCCGGGACATCTAATCAGCCCCAGCATTTT.

This clone showed up just once. The chain links TRBV19 to TRBJ2-1; no clear D gene. Trimming shortened V by 5 bases and J by 5 bases, and 16 bases separated the two germline ends. CDR3 length: 15 residues. The germline gives CDR1 LNHDA, CDR2 SQIVND (reference sequence). The CDR3 DNA sequence: TGTGCCAGTAGTTCCGGACGGGCCCCAAACAATGAGCAGTTCTTC. Protein: CASSSGRAPNNEQFF. The whole variable domain, filled in from reference TRBV19 and TRBJ2-1, reads DGGITQSPKYLFRKEGQNVTLSCEQNLNHDAMYWYRQDPGQGLRLIYYSQIVNDFQKGDIAEGYSVSREKKESFPLTVTSAQKNPTAFYLCASSSGRAPNNEQFFGPGTRLTVL.

The genes are TRBV6-8 and TRBJ1-1, with D possibly being TRBD1 (5 bases). The V end lost 5 bases, the J end lost 8 bases, and 18 bases lay between the germline ends. The CDR3 totals 14 residues. Germline assignment: CDR1 MNHGY and CDR2 SAAAGT. In nucleotides, the CDR3 is TGTGCCAGCAGTCAAGAGGCCGGGGGAACCGAAGCTTTCTTT. It yields the protein CASSQEAGGTEAFF.

This clone is medium-sized. This chain links TRBV11-3 with TRBJ2-1, with TRBD2 matching over 10 bases. The CDR3 has 14 amino acids. V lost 8 bases, J lost 5 bases, and 6 bases stayed unmatched. Germline V lookup: CDR1 SGHNT, CDR2 YENEEA. The CDR3, as DNA: TGTGCCAGCTATAGTAGCGGGGGGAACAATGAGCAGTTCTTC. Protein: CASYSSGGNNEQFF.